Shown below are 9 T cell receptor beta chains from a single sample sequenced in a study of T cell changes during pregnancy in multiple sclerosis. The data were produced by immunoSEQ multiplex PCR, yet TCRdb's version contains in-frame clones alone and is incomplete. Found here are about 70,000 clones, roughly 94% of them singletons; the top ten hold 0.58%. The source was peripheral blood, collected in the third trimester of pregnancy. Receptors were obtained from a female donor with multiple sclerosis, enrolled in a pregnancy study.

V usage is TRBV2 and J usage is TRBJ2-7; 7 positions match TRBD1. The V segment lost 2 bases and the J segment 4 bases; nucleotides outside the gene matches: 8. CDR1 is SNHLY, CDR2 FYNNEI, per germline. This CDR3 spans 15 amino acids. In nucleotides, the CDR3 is TGTGCCAGCAGTGAAACAGGGGTGAACCTGTACGAGCAGTACTTC. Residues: CASSETGVNLYEQYF. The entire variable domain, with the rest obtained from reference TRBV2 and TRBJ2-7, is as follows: EPEVTQTPSHQVTQMGQEVILRCVPISNHLYFYWYRQILGQKVEFLVSFYNNEISEKSEIFDDQFSVERPDGSNFTLKIRSTKLEDSAMYFCASSETGVNLYEQYFGPGTRLTVT.

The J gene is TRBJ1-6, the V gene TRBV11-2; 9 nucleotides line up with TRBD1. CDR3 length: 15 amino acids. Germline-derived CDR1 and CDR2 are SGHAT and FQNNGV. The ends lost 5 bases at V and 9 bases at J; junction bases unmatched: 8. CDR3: CASSAQDRGLSPLHF. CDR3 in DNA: TGTGCCAGCAGCGCCCAGGACAGGGGTCTTTCACCCCTCCACTTT. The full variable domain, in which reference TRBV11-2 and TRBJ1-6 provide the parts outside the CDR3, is EAGVAQSPRYKIIEKRQSVAFWCNPISGHATLYWYQQILGQGPKLLIQFQNNGVVDDSQLPKDRFSAERLKGVDSTLKIQPAKLEDSAVYLCASSAQDRGLSPLHFGNGTRLTVT.

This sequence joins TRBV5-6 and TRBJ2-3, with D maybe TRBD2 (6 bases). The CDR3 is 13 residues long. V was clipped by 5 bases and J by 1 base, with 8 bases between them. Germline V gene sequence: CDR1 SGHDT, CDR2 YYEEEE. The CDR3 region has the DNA TGTGCCAGCAGGGGGGAGGGCACAGATACGCAGTATTTT. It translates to CASRGEGTDTQYF.

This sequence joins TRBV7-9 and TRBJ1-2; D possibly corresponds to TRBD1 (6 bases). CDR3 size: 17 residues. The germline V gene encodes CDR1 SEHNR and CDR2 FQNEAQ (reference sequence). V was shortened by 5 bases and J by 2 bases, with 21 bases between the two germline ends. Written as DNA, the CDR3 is TGTGCCAGCAGCCCAGAATTAGCTTGGACAGAGAACTATGGCTACACCTTC. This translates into CASSPELAWTENYGYTF.

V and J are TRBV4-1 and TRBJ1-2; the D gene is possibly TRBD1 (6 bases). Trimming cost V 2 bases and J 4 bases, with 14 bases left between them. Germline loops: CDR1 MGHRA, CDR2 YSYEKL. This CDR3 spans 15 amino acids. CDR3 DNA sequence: TGCGCCAGCAGCCAATATCAGGACAGAAGCTATGGCTACACCTTC. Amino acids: CASSQYQDRSYGYTF.

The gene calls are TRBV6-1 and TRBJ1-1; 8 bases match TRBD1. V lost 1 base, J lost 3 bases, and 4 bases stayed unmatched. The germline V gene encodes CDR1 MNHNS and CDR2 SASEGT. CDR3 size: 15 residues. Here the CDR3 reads CASSEDGQGDTEAFF. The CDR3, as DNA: TGTGCCAGCAGTGAAGATGGACAGGGAGACACTGAAGCTTTCTTT.

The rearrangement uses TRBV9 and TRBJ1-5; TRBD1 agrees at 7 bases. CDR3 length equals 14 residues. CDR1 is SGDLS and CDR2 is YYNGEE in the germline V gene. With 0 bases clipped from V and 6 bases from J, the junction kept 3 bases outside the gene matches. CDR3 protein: CASSVGQGSQPQHF. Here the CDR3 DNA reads TGTGCCAGCAGCGTAGGACAGGGCAGTCAGCCCCAGCATTTT.

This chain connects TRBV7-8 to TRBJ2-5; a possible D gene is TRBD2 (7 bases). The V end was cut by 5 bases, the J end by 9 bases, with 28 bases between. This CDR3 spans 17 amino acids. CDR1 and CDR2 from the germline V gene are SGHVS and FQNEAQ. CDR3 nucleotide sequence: TGTGCCAGCAGCCCTATGTCTAGTTGGGGGGGGCCAGGGGCCCAGTACTTC. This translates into CASSPMSSWGGPGAQYF.

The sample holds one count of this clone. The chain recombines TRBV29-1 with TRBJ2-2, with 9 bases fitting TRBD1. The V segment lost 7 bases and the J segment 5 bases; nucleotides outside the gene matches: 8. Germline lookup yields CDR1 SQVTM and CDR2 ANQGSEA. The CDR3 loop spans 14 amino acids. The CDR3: CSGRGTGSTGELFF. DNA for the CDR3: TGCAGCGGCCGAGGGACAGGGTCGACCGGGGAGCTGTTTTTT.